Below are 27 T cell receptor beta chains sequenced from a single sample in a study of blood T cell repertoires in COVID-19. Only in-frame clones appear in the TCRdb table, and some are missing; sequencing was by immunoSEQ multiplex PCR. The sample has tens of thousands of clones, approximately 88% seen once. The material sequenced was peripheral blood. These receptors were obtained from a human donor in a cohort sampled during active COVID-19.

The chain recombines TRBV6-1 with TRBJ1-2; maybe TRBD1 (5 bases). In germline, CDR1 is MNHNS, CDR2 SASEGT. CDR3 length: 13 amino acids. The V end was cut by 3 bases, the J end by 4 bases, with 9 bases between. Written as DNA, the CDR3 is TGTGCCAGCAGTGATCCTAGGGGCTATGGCTACACCTTC. This gives the protein CASSDPRGYGYTF.

The chain has TRBV5-6 and TRBJ2-7; a possible D gene is TRBD2 (5 bases). Germline V CDR1 and CDR2: SGHDT, YYEEEE. The V end was cut by 4 bases, the J end by 1 base, with 9 bases between. There are 13 residues in the CDR3. The CDR3 loop reads CASSPWTSYEQYF. The CDR3 DNA sequence: TGTGCCAGCAGCCCATGGACTTCCTACGAGCAGTACTTC.

V and J are TRBV19 and TRBJ1-5; D is possibly TRBD1 (5 bases). The V gene's germline CDR1 is LNHDA and CDR2 SQIVND (reference sequence). V lost 6 bases and J 0 bases, leaving 15 bases between the germline ends. This CDR3 comprises 16 residues. The CDR3 coding sequence is TGTGCCAGTAGATGGGGCAGGGAGGATAGCAATCAGCCCCAGCATTTT. Protein sequence: CASRWGREDSNQPQHF.

This chain connects TRBV3-1 (or the pseudogene TRBV3-2) to TRBJ2-7, with 8 bases matching TRBD1. Trimming removed 5 bases from V and 3 bases from J; junction bases left unmatched: 6. Germline V gene data show CDR1 as LGHDT and CDR2 as YNNKEL (reference sequence). The CDR3 extends over 14 amino acids. Here the CDR3 reads CASSLQGVDYEQYF. The CDR3 region has the DNA TGTGCCAGCAGCTTACAGGGGGTGGACTACGAGCAGTACTTC.

V is TRBV5-1 and J is TRBJ1-1; TRBD1 matches at 9 bases. V lost 6 bases to trimming and J lost 5 bases; unmatched junction nucleotides: 8. Germline values: CDR1 SGHRS, CDR2 YFSETQ. CDR3 length: 14 residues. CDR3 coding DNA: TGCGCCAGCACCGGGGGACAGGGCGGAACTGAAGCTTTCTTT. Translating it yields CASTGGQGGTEAFF.

V usage is TRBV19 and J usage is TRBJ1-2; D gene unclear. V shed 2 bases and J shed 3 bases, with 4 bases lying between them. The CDR3 has 12 amino acids. Germline-derived CDR1 and CDR2 are LNHDA and SQIVND (reference sequence). As DNA, the CDR3 is TGTGCCAGTAGTATAACAGACTATGGCTACACCTTC. Protein sequence: CASSITDYGYTF.

The chain combines TRBV27 with TRBJ1-1; D might be TRBD1 (6 bases). Germline loops: CDR1 MNHEY, CDR2 SMNVEV (reference sequence). CDR3 size: 14 residues. The V end lost 5 bases, the J end lost 2 bases, and 12 bases lay between the germline ends. CDR3 loop: CASSTQDRNTEAFF. For the CDR3, the DNA is TGTGCCAGCAGTACCCAGGACAGAAACACTGAAGCTTTCTTT.

The J gene is TRBJ2-2, the V gene TRBV6-5; D may be TRBD1 (5 bases). Looked up from germline, CDR1 is MNHEY and CDR2 is SVGAGI. Trimming took off 6 bases at V and 0 bases at J, with 8 bases between the two ends. This CDR3 contains 14 residues. In DNA, the CDR3 is TGTGCCAGCAGCCTGACAGCGAACACCGGGGAGCTGTTTTTT. It is translated as CASSLTANTGELFF.

V gene TRBV3-1 (or the pseudogene TRBV3-2) combines with J gene TRBJ1-4; the match to TRBD1 covers 10 bases. Germline assignment: CDR1 LGHDT and CDR2 YNNKEL (reference sequence). This CDR3 contains 16 residues. Unmatched junction bases numbered 5, after V lost 1 base and J lost 6 bases. In nucleotides, the CDR3 is TGTGCCAGCAGCCAAGTTTGGACAGGGGGGGATGAAAAACTGTTTTTT. Protein product: CASSQVWTGGDEKLFF.

This sequence joins TRBV10-3 and TRBJ1-3; 9 bases line up with TRBD1. The trim removed 2 bases at V and 6 bases at J, leaving 8 bases unmatched. Germline values: CDR1 ENHRY, CDR2 SYGVKD. The CDR3 has 16 amino acids. DNA for the CDR3: TGTGCCATCAGTGAGCCGGGACAGGGTAGGGAAAACACCATATATTTT. Amino acids: CAISEPGQGRENTIYF.

V gene TRBV3-1 (or the pseudogene TRBV3-2) combines with J gene TRBJ2-3; maybe TRBD2 (5 bases). V was clipped by 2 bases and J by 0 bases, with 12 bases between them. CDR3 length: 16 amino acids. Germline V gene lookup returns CDR1 LGHDT and CDR2 YNNKEL (reference sequence). The chain's CDR3 is CASSQRSGASTDTQYF. The CDR3 coding sequence is TGTGCCAGCAGCCAAAGAAGCGGAGCTAGCACAGATACGCAGTATTTT.

V usage is TRBV6-5 and J usage is TRBJ2-7; no firm D call. This CDR3 has 13 amino acids. Germline V lookup: CDR1 MNHEY, CDR2 SVGAGI. The V end lost 6 bases, the J end lost 4 bases, and 13 bases lay between the germline ends. CDR3 DNA: TGTGCCAGCAGATCGACTGCCGGGTACGAGCAGTACTTC. This gives the protein CASRSTAGYEQYF.

This chain connects TRBV27 to TRBJ2-5, with D possibly matching TRBD1 (6 bases). Trimming shortened V by 6 bases and J by 4 bases, and 12 bases separated the two germline ends. Germline V gives CDR1 MNHEY, CDR2 SMNVEV (reference sequence). This CDR3 is built from 13 residues. The CDR3 loop is CASRQGPRETQYF. In nucleotides, the CDR3 is TGTGCCAGCAGACAGGGTCCGAGAGAGACCCAGTACTTC.

This sequence joins TRBV2 and TRBJ1-1; D ambiguous. The CDR3 length is 14 residues. V was shortened by 1 base and J by 0 bases, with 6 bases between the two germline ends. CDR1 SNHLY and CDR2 FYNNEI come from the germline V gene. CDR3: CASSEESMNTEAFF. The DNA for the CDR3 is TGTGCCAGCAGTGAAGAGAGTATGAACACTGAAGCTTTCTTT.

The chain uses TRBV5-4 and TRBJ2-3, with 9 bases fitting TRBD1. This CDR3 region has 16 residues. The germline V gene has CDR1 SGHNT and CDR2 YYREEE (reference sequence). V dropped 2 bases and J dropped 4; count of bases not matched to a gene: 8. CDR3 protein: CASSFPLQGAADTQYF. CDR3 nucleotides: TGTGCCAGCAGCTTTCCCCTACAGGGGGCCGCAGATACGCAGTATTTT. Complete variable domain (other parts from reference TRBV5-4 and TRBJ2-3): ETGVTQSPTHLIKTRGQQVTLRCSSQSGHNTVSWYQQALGQGPQFIFQYYREEENGRGNFPPRFSGLQFPNYSSELNVNALELDDSALYLCASSFPLQGAADTQYFGPGTRLTVL.

The rearrangement uses TRBV5-1 and TRBJ2-2; a weak D match, TRBD2 (6 bases). Germline CDR1 SGHRS, CDR2 YFSETQ. The CDR3 is 17 residues long. Trimming shortened V by 1 base and J by 7 bases, and 20 bases separated the two germline ends. CDR3 amino acids: CASSLTSGSGSYGELFF. The CDR3 DNA follows: TGCGCCAGCAGCTTGACCTCGGGTAGCGGCAGTTACGGGGAGCTGTTTTTT. The full variable domain, with the rest looked up from reference TRBV5-1 and TRBJ2-2, is KAGVTQTPRYLIKTRGQQVTLSCSPISGHRSVSWYQQTPGQGLQFLFEYFSETQRNKGNFPGRFSGRQFSNSRSEMNVSTLELGDSALYLCASSLTSGSGSYGELFFGEGSRLTVL.

The chain employs TRBV7-9 and TRBJ2-5; D perhaps matches TRBD2 (6 bases). This CDR3 spans 12 amino acids. CDR1 is SEHNR, CDR2 FQNEAQ, per germline (reference sequence). The ends were cut back, 11 bases at V and 4 bases at J, with 14 bases in the middle. The CDR3 coding sequence is TGTGCCGGAGGAGCCGGGGGAGAGACCCAGTACTTC. Encoded protein: CAGGAGGETQYF.

This clone was seen once. The chain is built from TRBV16 and TRBJ2-1; 7 positions agree with TRBD1. With 4 bases clipped from V and 7 bases from J, the junction kept 4 bases outside the gene matches. CDR1 KGHSY and CDR2 FQNENV come from the germline V gene. This CDR3 is built from 13 residues. The CDR3, as DNA: TGTGCCAGCAGCCCAGGGACAGCTAATGAGCAGTTCTTC. Its protein is CASSPGTANEQFF.

The chain joins TRBV5-4 to TRBJ2-2; D may be TRBD1 (5 bases). V was pared by 4 bases and J by 5 bases, with 27 bases between. CDR3 length: 19 amino acids. Germline V CDR1 and CDR2: SGHNT, YYREEE (reference sequence). Here the CDR3 reads CASSAKGLFGLGATGELFF. CDR3 bases: TGTGCCAGCAGCGCCAAGGGGCTGTTTGGCTTAGGGGCGACCGGGGAGCTGTTTTTT. The whole variable domain, filled in from reference TRBV5-4 and TRBJ2-2, reads ETGVTQSPTHLIKTRGQQVTLRCSSQSGHNTVSWYQQALGQGPQFIFQYYREEENGRGNFPPRFSGLQFPNYSSELNVNALELDDSALYLCASSAKGLFGLGATGELFFGEGSRLTVL.

The chain couples TRBV19 to TRBJ1-1; 8 bases align to TRBD1. Trimming took 6 bases from V and 5 from J; bases not matched to a gene: 11. CDR3 length: 15 residues. Looked up from germline, CDR1 is LNHDA and CDR2 is SQIVND (reference sequence). The CDR3 loop reads CASRYTRDRWTEAFF. CDR3 nucleotides: TGTGCCAGTAGATACACCCGGGACAGGTGGACTGAAGCTTTCTTT. Full variable domain (missing parts from reference TRBV19 and TRBJ1-1): DGGITQSPKYLFRKEGQNVTLSCEQNLNHDAMYWYRQDPGQGLRLIYYSQIVNDFQKGDIAEGYSVSREKKESFPLTVTSAQKNPTAFYLCASRYTRDRWTEAFFGQGTRLTVV.

This chain joins TRBV19 and TRBJ1-6, with TRBD1 matching over 8 bases. The CDR3 totals 17 residues. V lost 3 bases, J lost 9 bases, and 13 bases stayed unmatched. Germline V gene sequence: CDR1 LNHDA, CDR2 SQIVND (reference sequence). CDR3 in amino acids: CASSIDDRGRYGSPLHF. The CDR3 coding sequence is TGTGCCAGTAGTATCGACGACAGGGGTCGGTATGGTTCACCCCTCCACTTT.

The V gene is TRBV7-6, the J gene TRBJ2-5; 8 nucleotides match TRBD2. The CDR3 totals 17 residues. V trimming: 1 base; J trimming: 5 bases; junction bases outside the gene matches: 12. CDR1 SGHVS and CDR2 FNYEAQ come from the germline V gene. The DNA for the CDR3 is TGTGCCAGCAGCTTAGAGGGTAGCGGGATGTTCGGCGAGACCCAGTACTTC. It is translated as CASSLEGSGMFGETQYF.

The rearrangement joins TRBV9 to TRBJ2-3, with 7 bases matching TRBD2. Germline loops: CDR1 SGDLS, CDR2 YYNGEE. Trimming removed 0 bases from V and 2 bases from J; junction bases left unmatched: 6. The CDR3 extends over 16 amino acids. DNA for the CDR3: TGTGCCAGCAGCGTAGCGGGGGGTTCCTTCACAGATACGCAGTATTTT. Its protein product is CASSVAGGSFTDTQYF.

The chain uses TRBV7-8 and TRBJ2-2; possibly TRBD2 for D (6 bases). The germline CDR1 and CDR2 sequences are SGHVS and FQNEAQ. This CDR3 is 17 amino acids long. V lost 2 bases to trimming and J lost 0 bases, with 13 bases between them. CDR3 loop: CASSLFRDLTNTGELFF. The CDR3 region has the DNA TGTGCCAGCAGCTTATTCAGGGACTTAACGAACACCGGGGAGCTGTTTTTT.

Here the CDR3 reads CASSVPGGENIQYF. The CDR3 nucleotides read TGTGCCAGCAGCGTACCCGGGGGGGAAAACATTCAGTACTTC. The gene calls are TRBV9 and TRBJ2-4; 8 bases are shared with TRBD2. The ends lost 1 base at V and 5 bases at J; junction bases unmatched: 2. The length of the CDR3 is 14 residues. Germline-derived CDR1 and CDR2 are SGDLS and YYNGEE.

The V gene is TRBV4-1, the J gene TRBJ2-1, with a tentative D call TRBD1 (5 bases). V shed 6 bases and J shed 0 bases, with 15 bases lying between them. This CDR3 contains 16 residues. The V gene's germline CDR1 is MGHRA and CDR2 YSYEKL. CDR3 nucleotide sequence: TGCGCCAGCAGACTACAGGCTACGAGCTCCTACAATGAGCAGTTCTTC. Its translation is CASRLQATSSYNEQFF.

The chain couples TRBV29-1 to TRBJ2-1; 11 bases are a match to TRBD2. The ends lost 4 bases at V and 2 bases at J; junction bases unmatched: 1. There are 14 residues in the CDR3. CDR1 SQVTM and CDR2 ANQGSEA come from the germline V gene. DNA for the CDR3: TGCAGCGTTGCGACTAGCGGGACCTACAATGAGCAGTTCTTC. This sequence encodes CSVATSGTYNEQFF.